This TCR beta chain comes out of a study of T cells expressing NK-cell markers. As for the study in general: It was sorted CD3+CD56+NKG2C+, CD3+CD56+NKG2C- and CD3+CD56-NKG2C+ T cells that supplied the TCR beta repertoires.

TCRdb reprocessed the 5' RACE reads, keeping one entry per CDR3 protein, no DNA. The sample table sets out roughly 380,000 distinct CDR3 sequences. The CDR3 has 18 residues. The germline V gene has CDR1 SGHTA and CDR2 FQGNSA. The sequence was collected from a man aged 18-70 years in good health. The V gene is TRBV7-2, the J gene TRBJ2-1. The source material was blood T cells: a sorted CD56 or NKG2C T cell subset, CD4+ or CD8+ T cells, or bulk PBMC T cells (not recorded which). CDR3 sequence: CASSLAGLRQSSYNEQFF.